The TCR beta chain under discussion was sequenced for a study of blood T cell repertoires in COVID-19. Trimming stripped 4 bases from V and 0 bases from J, with 10 bases between. This CDR3 comprises 15 residues. Per germline, CDR1 KGHDR and CDR2 SFDVKD. Method: immunoSEQ multiplex PCR; TCRdb's copy keeps in-frame clones and lacks some. Of 180,000 or so clones listed, about 80% are singletons. Self-reported history from a screening survey and questionnaire set each donor's cohort. Sequencing was performed on PBMCs or T cells enriched from blood (not recorded which). This sequence was found in a man aged 35 to 55 who had recovered from COVID-19. V and J are TRBV24-1 and TRBJ2-3, with a weak D call TRBD2 (6 bases). CDR3 region: CATSELAASTDTQYF. The CDR3 DNA is TGTGCCACCAGTGAGTTAGCGGCTAGCACAGATACGCAGTATTTT.